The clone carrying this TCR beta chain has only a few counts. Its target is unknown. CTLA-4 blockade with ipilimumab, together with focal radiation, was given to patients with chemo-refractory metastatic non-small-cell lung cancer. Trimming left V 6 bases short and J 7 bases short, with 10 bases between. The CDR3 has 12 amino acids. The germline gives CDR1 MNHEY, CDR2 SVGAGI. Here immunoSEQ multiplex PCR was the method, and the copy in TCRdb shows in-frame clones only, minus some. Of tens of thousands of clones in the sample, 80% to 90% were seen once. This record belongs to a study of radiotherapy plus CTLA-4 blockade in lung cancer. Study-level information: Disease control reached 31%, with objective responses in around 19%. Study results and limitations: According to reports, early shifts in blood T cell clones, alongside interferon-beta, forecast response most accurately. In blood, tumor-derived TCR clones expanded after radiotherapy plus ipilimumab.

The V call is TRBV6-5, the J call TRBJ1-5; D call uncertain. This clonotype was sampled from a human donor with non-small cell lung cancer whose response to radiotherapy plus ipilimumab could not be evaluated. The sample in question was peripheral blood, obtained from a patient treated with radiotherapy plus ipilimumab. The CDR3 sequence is CASRMEGQPQHF. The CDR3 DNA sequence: TGTGCCAGCAGGATGGAGGGCCAGCCCCAGCATTTT.